A selection of T cell receptor beta chains follows, all from one sample in a study of cytotoxic CD8 clonotypes in ibrutinib-treated CLL. The protocol was immunoSEQ multiplex PCR, while the TCRdb copy is restricted to in-frame clones and leaves out a portion. The table includes approximately 140,000 clones, 60% to 80% detected once. The material sequenced was PBMCs, taken after 12 months of ibrutinib treatment. These TCRs come from a human donor with chronic lymphocytic leukemia. The CDR3 runs from the conserved cysteine through the conserved F or W. A D gene is named only where the DNA matches it firmly. Not every row has a clone size; where given, it reads once, few, many or a size class.

j_call v_call clone_size d_call cdr3_nt cdr3_aa
TRBJ1-2 TRBV10-3 once NA TGTGCCATCGAGGACGATAACTATGGCTACACCTTC CAIEDDNYGYTF
TRBJ2-7 TRBV28 NA TRBD1 TGTGCCAGCAGTTACCCCGACAGGGGCGAGCAGTACTTC CASSYPDRGEQYF
TRBJ1-3 TRBV14 few TRBD1 TGTGCCAGCAGGCCCGGGACAGCTGGAAACACCATATATTTT CASRPGTAGNTIYF
TRBJ2-5 TRBV15 NA TRBD1 TGTGCCACCAGCAAAATACAGGGGGCCCAAGAGACCCAGTACTTC CATSKIQGAQETQYF
TRBJ2-7 TRBV7-9 NA TRBD1 TGTGCCAGCAGCCGACAGGGTTCCTACGAGCAGTACTTC CASSRQGSYEQYF
TRBJ1-2 TRBV6-5 NA NA TGTGCCAGCAGTTACTCGATGGGGGACGGCTACACCTTC CASSYSMGDGYTF
TRBJ2-3 TRBV2 few NA TGTGCCAGCAGGAGGGACTTCACAGATACGCAGTATTTT CASRRDFTDTQYF
TRBJ2-7 TRBV4-3 NA TRBD2 TGCGCCAGCAGCCAAGATCTCCCCGGGTTGGGACTAGGGACCGAGCAGTACTTC CASSQDLPGLGLGTEQYF
TRBJ2-3 TRBV27 NA TRBD2 TGTGCCAGCAGCGATTTAGCGGGAGCAAGAGATACGCAGTATTTT CASSDLAGARDTQYF
TRBJ1-2 TRBV27 NA TRBD1 TGTGCCAGCAGTATAATCCCGCAGGGGGCCTTTTATGGCTACACCTTC CASSIIPQGAFYGYTF
TRBJ2-3 TRBV6-5 NA TRBD2 TGTGCCAGCAGTTCGTTACTAGCGGGAGCAGATACGCAGTATTTT CASSSLLAGADTQYF
TRBJ1-3 TRBV5-1 NA NA TGCGCCAGCAGCTTGTCCGATACAGGGTACGGAAACACCATATATTTT CASSLSDTGYGNTIYF
TRBJ2-2 TRBV28 NA TRBD2 TGTGCCAGCAGACGAACTAGCGGGAGTTGGAGGACCGGGGAGCTGTTTTTT CASRRTSGSWRTGELFF
TRBJ1-5 TRBV19 NA NA TGTGCCAGTAAACGACAGTCTCAAGGGGGTCAGCCCCAGCATTTT CASKRQSQGGQPQHF
TRBJ1-1 TRBV7-2 NA TRBD1 TGTGCCAGCAGCTTAGCAGGGTCTGAGAGACAGGGCTTCATGAACACTGAAGCTTTCTTT CASSLAGSERQGFMNTEAFF